This T cell receptor beta chain was recorded in a study of T-cell reconstitution after alpha-beta-depleted transplantation in children. This sample's TCRbeta library carried unique molecular identifier barcodes. TCRdb independently ran MiXCR on the PCR reads; one entry per CDR3 protein. Of hundreds of thousands of distinct CDR3 sequences listed, around 14% are singletons. With 1 base removed from V and 1 base from J, the gap between germline ends came to 8 bases. The germline V gene encodes CDR1 SGHRS and CDR2 YFSETQ. This CDR3 spans 14 amino acids. This specimen was PBMCs, taken before TCRalphabeta/CD19-depleted stem cell transplant. The TCR originated in a girl aged 2-9 years with congenital amegakaryocytic thrombocytopenia, due to receive a stem cell transplant. The chain combines TRBV5-1 with TRBJ1-1; no reliable D call. The CDR3 reads CASSLTVRNTEAFF. DNA of the CDR3: TGCGCCAGCAGCTTGACAGTTCGGAACACTGAAGCTTTCTTT.